The next 22 T cell receptor beta chains were all read from a single sample in a study of blood T cells in healthy people across ages. The use of a sample-barcoded 5' primer and a J-beta primer mix characterized a second PCR of roughly 6 to 11 cycles. TCRdb redid the calling of the 5' RACE reads with MiXCR, one entry per CDR3 protein. The sample carries around 1,000,000 distinct CDR3 sequences, about 25% recorded once. This sample was also put to use in a study of T cells of mothers and their children.

The sample taken for sequencing was blood. The receptors derive from a girl aged 2 to 10 in good health.

This chain uses TRBV11-3 with TRBJ2-2; TRBD1 aligns across 7 bases. The germline CDR1 and CDR2 sequences are SGHNT and YENEEA. The CDR3 has 16 amino acids. J was trimmed by 0 bases and V by 5 bases; bases with no gene match: 6. The chain's CDR3 is CASSRDRASNTGELFF. The CDR3, as DNA: TGTGCCAGCAGCCGCGACAGGGCTTCGAACACCGGGGAGCTGTTTTTT.

This clonotype was detected a few times. The rearrangement joins TRBV4-2 to TRBJ2-2; no firm D call. The CDR3 has 17 amino acids. V dropped 1 base and J dropped 6 bases, with 18 bases sitting between them. Germline V gene data show CDR1 as LGHNA and CDR2 as YNFKEQ. CDR3 residues: CASSQGPGPAWPGELFF. For the CDR3, the DNA is TGTGCCAGCAGCCAAGGGCCCGGGCCAGCGTGGCCCGGGGAGCTGTTTTTT.

This clonotype was found a few times. The chain recombines TRBV6-5 with TRBJ1-2; D gene ambiguous. V lost 4 bases, J lost 4 bases, and 16 bases lay in between. Germline V gives CDR1 MNHEY, CDR2 SVGAGI. The CDR3 is 15 residues long. The CDR3 bases are TGTGCCAGCAGTTTCTCCCCGAGGATTCTCTATGGCTACACCTTC. Translated: CASSFSPRILYGYTF.

The chain couples TRBV12-3 or TRBV12-4 to TRBJ1-5, with a weak D call TRBD1 (5 bases). V shed 8 bases and J shed 5 bases, with 22 bases lying between them. This CDR3 is 16 amino acids long. As DNA, the CDR3 is TGTGCCAGCGGGATGGGGTCAGGGTGGTGGGATCAGCCCCAGCATTTT. Translated: CASGMGSGWWDQPQHF.

The J gene is TRBJ2-3, the V gene TRBV7-2, with 8 bases aligning to TRBD2. V was clipped by 0 bases and J by 6 bases; unmatched bases: 11. Looked up from germline, CDR1 is SGHTA and CDR2 is FQGNSA. There are 17 residues in the CDR3. The CDR3 here is CASSLALGRGAKDTQYF. CDR3 in DNA: TGTGCCAGCAGCTTAGCGCTGGGGCGGGGGGCCAAGGATACGCAGTATTTT.

The V and J genes are TRBV9 and TRBJ2-7; 7 nucleotides line up with TRBD1. Germline lookup yields CDR1 SGDLS and CDR2 YYNGEE. V was pared by 1 base and J by 0 bases, with 4 bases of the junction left unmatched. The CDR3 runs to 15 residues. This chain's CDR3 is CASSVYPGGSYEQYF. CDR3 nucleotide sequence: TGTGCCAGCAGCGTATATCCAGGGGGCTCCTACGAGCAGTACTTC.

There are a few counts of this clonotype. The rearrangement joins TRBV7-9 to TRBJ1-2; D not certain. The V gene lost 1 base and the J gene lost 1 base, with 7 bases spanning the gap. There are 14 residues in the CDR3. Germline CDR1 reads SEHNR; CDR2 reads FQNEAQ (reference sequence). CDR3 residues: CASSLVVDNYGYTF. The CDR3 DNA reads as TGTGCCAGCAGCTTAGTCGTCGATAACTATGGCTACACCTTC.

This chain links TRBV20-1 with TRBJ2-7; a weak D match, TRBD2 (5 bases). Per the germline V gene, CDR1 is DFQATT and CDR2 is SNEGSKA (reference sequence). Deletions cut 3 bases from V and 1 base from J, with 10 bases between. This CDR3 has 13 amino acids. The CDR3 sequence is CSARIRGSYEQYF. The DNA for the CDR3 is TGCAGTGCTAGGATACGGGGTTCCTACGAGCAGTACTTC.

As for this clonotype: The junction departs from germline at one end; a sequencing error may be responsible. This chain joins TRBV15 and TRBJ2-1; D is perhaps TRBD2 (5 bases). The better agreement between TRBJ2-5 and the DNA end casts doubt on the J call. The CDR3 spans 14 residues. Per germline, CDR1 LNHNV and CDR2 YYDKDF (reference sequence). CDR3 loop: CATSRDRGKEAQYF. The CDR3 nucleotides read TGTGCCACCAGCAGAGATCGGGGAAAAGAGGCCCAGTACTTC.

In regard to this clonotype: One end of the junction fails to match germline, which may point to a read error. The rearrangement uses TRBV27 and TRBJ2-2; perhaps TRBD1 as D (6 bases). Germline-derived CDR1 and CDR2 are MNHEY and SMNVEV (reference sequence). This CDR3 has 13 amino acids. CDR3 protein: CAGSLEGDGELFF. CDR3 nucleotides: TGTGCCGGCAGTTTAGAGGGGGACGGGGAGCTGTTTTTT.

The chain is built from TRBV18 and TRBJ1-6; no clear D. Trimming stripped 0 bases from V and 3 bases from J, with 0 bases between. Germline CDR1 and CDR2: KGHSH and LQKENI. The CDR3 runs to 13 residues. CDR3 bases: TGTGCCAGCTCACCACCCTATAATTCACCCCTCCACTTT. It yields the protein CASSPPYNSPLHF.

This clonotype was seen a handful of times. A read error may account for a junction end that differs from germline. V is TRBV6-2 or TRBV6-3 and J is TRBJ2-5; D is undetermined. This CDR3 has 13 amino acids. The germline V gene encodes CDR1 MNHEY and CDR2 SVGEGT. Written as DNA, the CDR3 is TGTGCCAGCAGTTACGAGGCCCCTTCGGCGGAGTTCTTC. Protein product: CASSYEAPSAEFF.

This chain joins TRBV28 and TRBJ2-3, with D hard to call. V was cut by 2 bases and J by 2 bases, with 11 bases left in between. The CDR3 totals 15 residues. CDR1 and CDR2 (germline): MDHEN, SYDVKM. The chain's CDR3 is CASSLVWQNTDTQYF. The CDR3 region has the DNA TGTGCCAGCAGTTTAGTTTGGCAGAACACAGATACGCAGTATTTT.

Comment on this clonotype: A read error is possible here, since a much larger clone lies one base away. The V call is TRBV9, the J call TRBJ1-3; no clear D. Trimming cost V 0 bases and J 7 bases, with 14 bases left between them. Germline assignment: CDR1 SGDLS and CDR2 YYNGEE. The CDR3 totals 15 residues. CDR3 protein: CASSVELHASNTIYF. In nucleotides, the CDR3 is TGTGCCAGCAGCGTAGAACTACATGCGTCTAACACCATATATTTT.

This clonotype was seen only a few times. The chain links TRBV7-8 to TRBJ2-3; maybe TRBD2 (7 bases). Trimming stripped 2 bases from V and 7 bases from J, with 19 bases between. Per the germline V gene, CDR1 is SGHVS and CDR2 is FQNEAQ. This CDR3 has 16 residues. CDR3 loop: CASSLFGGAGFNTQYF. The CDR3 region has the DNA TGTGCCAGCAGCTTATTTGGGGGGGCCGGGTTTAATACGCAGTATTTT.

This clonotype was counted between two and nine times. The chain couples TRBV20-1 to TRBJ1-4; D remains ambiguous. From germline, CDR1 is DFQATT and CDR2 SNEGSKA (reference sequence). Deletions cut 4 bases from V and 6 bases from J, with 15 bases between. The CDR3 contains 14 residues. The CDR3 coding sequence is TGCAGTGCTACCTGGGGTAGCCCAGATGAAAAACTGTTTTTT. It translates to CSATWGSPDEKLFF.

V is TRBV20-1 and J is TRBJ2-3; D not certain. Germline lookup yields CDR1 DFQATT and CDR2 SNEGSKA (reference sequence). CDR3 length: 15 amino acids. V was shortened by 0 bases and J by 2 bases, with 12 bases between the two germline ends. The CDR3 DNA reads as TGCAGTGCTAGAGATCAGCAGGAACCCACAGATACGCAGTATTTT. This gives the protein CSARDQQEPTDTQYF.

This clonotype was recorded a few times. This chain uses TRBV13 with TRBJ2-5, with 8 positions matching TRBD1. The J call is doubtful: the DNA matches TRBJ2-1 better. The CDR3 consists of 15 residues. The V gene's germline CDR1 is PRHDT and CDR2 FYEKMQ (reference sequence). CDR3 loop: CASSFGQGTYNEQFF. CDR3 nucleotide sequence: TGTGCCAGCAGCTTTGGACAGGGAACTTACAATGAGCAGTTCTTC.

The chain carries TRBV12-3 or TRBV12-4 and TRBJ2-5, with D hard to call. CDR3 length: 15 amino acids. V lost 5 bases and J 10 bases, leaving 23 bases between the germline ends. The CDR3: CASSPDEGPAFDQYF. DNA for the CDR3: TGTGCCAGCAGTCCCGATGAAGGACCCGCTTTCGACCAGTACTTC.

The rearrangement joins TRBV29-1 to TRBJ2-1; D gene uncertain. CDR3 length: 16 residues. The germline V gene encodes CDR1 SQVTM and CDR2 ANQGSEA. Trimming took off 4 bases at V and 0 bases at J, with 16 bases between the two ends. CDR3: CSVAALTGVSYNEQFF. The CDR3 DNA sequence: TGCAGCGTTGCGGCGTTAACCGGCGTCTCCTACAATGAGCAGTTCTTC.

J is TRBJ1-6 and V is TRBV4-1; a weak D match, TRBD1 (6 bases). The CDR3 is 16 amino acids. Trimming stripped 3 bases from V and 8 bases from J, with 17 bases between. Germline V gene sequence: CDR1 MGHRA, CDR2 YSYEKL. The CDR3 here is CASSQLTGSFDSPLHF. The CDR3 region has the DNA TGCGCCAGCAGCCAGCTGACAGGTTCTTTTGATTCACCCCTCCACTTT.

The rearrangement joins TRBV20-1 to TRBJ1-2; 11 nucleotides align to TRBD1. The CDR3 runs 13 residues. The junction had 6 bases not matched to a gene; V was cut back by 4 bases and J by 8 bases. Per the germline V gene, CDR1 is DFQATT and CDR2 is SNEGSKA (reference sequence). DNA of the CDR3: TGCAGTGCTACCGGACAGGGGGCGGGAGGCTACACCTTC. As protein: CSATGQGAGGYTF.